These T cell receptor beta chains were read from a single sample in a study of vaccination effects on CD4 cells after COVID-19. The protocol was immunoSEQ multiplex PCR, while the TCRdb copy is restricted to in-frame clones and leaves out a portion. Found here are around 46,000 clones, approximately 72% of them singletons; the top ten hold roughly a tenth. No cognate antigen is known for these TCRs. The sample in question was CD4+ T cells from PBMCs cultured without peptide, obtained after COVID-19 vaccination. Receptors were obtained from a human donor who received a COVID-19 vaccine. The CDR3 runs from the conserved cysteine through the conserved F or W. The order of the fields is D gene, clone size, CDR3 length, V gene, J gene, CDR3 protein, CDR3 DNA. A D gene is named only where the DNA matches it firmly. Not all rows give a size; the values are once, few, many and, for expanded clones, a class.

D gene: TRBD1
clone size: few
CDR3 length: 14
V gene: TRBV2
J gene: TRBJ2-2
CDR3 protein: CASNRQGVTGELFF
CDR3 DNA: TGTGCCAGCAATAGACAGGGGGTCACCGGGGAGCTGTTTTTT

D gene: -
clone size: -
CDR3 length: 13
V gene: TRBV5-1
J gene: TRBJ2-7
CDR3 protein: CASSSLESYEQYF
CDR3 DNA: TGCGCCAGCAGTAGTCTAGAAAGTTACGAGCAGTACTTC

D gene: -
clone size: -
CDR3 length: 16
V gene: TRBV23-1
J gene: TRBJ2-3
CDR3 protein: CASSQHAGTQTDTQYF
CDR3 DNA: TGCGCCAGCAGTCAACACGCCGGGACTCAAACAGATACGCAGTATTTT

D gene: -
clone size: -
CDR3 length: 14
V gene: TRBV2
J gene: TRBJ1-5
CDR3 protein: CASSEDTSNQPQHF
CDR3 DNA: TGTGCCAGCAGCGAGGACACAAGCAATCAGCCCCAGCATTTT

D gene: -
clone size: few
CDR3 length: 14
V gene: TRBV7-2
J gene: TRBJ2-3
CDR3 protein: CASSLGGATDTQYF
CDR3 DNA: TGTGCCAGCAGCTTAGGGGGAGCCACAGATACGCAGTATTTT

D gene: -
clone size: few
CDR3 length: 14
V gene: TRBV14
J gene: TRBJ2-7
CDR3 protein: CASSTRQALGEQYF
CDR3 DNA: TGTGCCAGCAGCACTCGACAGGCCCTGGGCGAGCAGTACTTC

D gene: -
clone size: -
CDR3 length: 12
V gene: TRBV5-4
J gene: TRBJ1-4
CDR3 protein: CASSWGAEKLFF
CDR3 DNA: TGTGCCAGCAGCTGGGGGGCTGAAAAACTGTTTTTT

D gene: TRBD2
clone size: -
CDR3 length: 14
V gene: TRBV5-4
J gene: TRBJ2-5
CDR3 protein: CASSLLGGRETQYF
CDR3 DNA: TGTGCCAGCAGCTTGCTGGGGGGGAGGGAGACCCAGTACTTC

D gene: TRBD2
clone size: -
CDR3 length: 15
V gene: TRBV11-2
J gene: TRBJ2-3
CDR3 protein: CASSFVAGITDTQYF
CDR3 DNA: TGTGCCAGCAGCTTCGTAGCGGGAATCACAGATACGCAGTATTTT

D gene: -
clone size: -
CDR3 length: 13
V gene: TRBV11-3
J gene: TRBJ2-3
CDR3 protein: CASSLGPADTQYF
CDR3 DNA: TGTGCCAGCAGCTTAGGTCCGGCAGATACGCAGTATTTT

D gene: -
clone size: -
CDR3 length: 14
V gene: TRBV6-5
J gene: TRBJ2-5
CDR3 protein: CASDRISYQETQYF
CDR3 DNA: TGTGCCAGTGACAGGATCTCGTACCAAGAGACCCAGTACTTC

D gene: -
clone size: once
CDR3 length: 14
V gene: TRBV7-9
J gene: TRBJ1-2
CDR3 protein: CASSLEQGPYGYTF
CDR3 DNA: TGTGCCAGCAGCTTAGAGCAGGGCCCCTATGGCTACACCTTC

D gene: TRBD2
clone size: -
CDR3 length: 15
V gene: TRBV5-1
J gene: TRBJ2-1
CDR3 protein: CASSLGTSLNNEQFF
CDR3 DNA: TGCGCCAGCAGCTTGGGGACTAGCCTTAACAATGAGCAGTTCTTC

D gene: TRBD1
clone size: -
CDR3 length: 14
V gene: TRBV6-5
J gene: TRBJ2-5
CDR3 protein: CASKGTAYQETQYF
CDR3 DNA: TGTGCCAGCAAGGGGACAGCCTACCAAGAGACCCAGTACTTC

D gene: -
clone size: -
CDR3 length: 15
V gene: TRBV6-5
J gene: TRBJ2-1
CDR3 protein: CASSPRGSSYNEQFF
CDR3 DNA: TGTGCCAGCAGCCCGAGGGGGAGCTCCTACAATGAGCAGTTCTTC

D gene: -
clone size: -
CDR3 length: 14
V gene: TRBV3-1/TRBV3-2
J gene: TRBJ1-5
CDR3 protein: CASSQDSTNQPQHF
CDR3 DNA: TGTGCCAGCAGCCAAGACAGTACTAATCAGCCCCAGCATTTT

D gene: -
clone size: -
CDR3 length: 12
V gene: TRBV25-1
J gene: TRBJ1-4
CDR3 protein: CASRGWNEKLFF
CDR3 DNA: TGTGCCAGCAGGGGGTGGAATGAAAAACTGTTTTTT

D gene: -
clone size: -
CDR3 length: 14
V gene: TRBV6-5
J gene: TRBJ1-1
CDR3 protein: CASSSGLWDTEAFF
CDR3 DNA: TGTGCCAGCAGCTCAGGGTTATGGGACACTGAAGCTTTCTTT

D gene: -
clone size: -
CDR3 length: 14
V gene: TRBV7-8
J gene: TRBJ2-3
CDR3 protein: CASSLKAPDSSQYF
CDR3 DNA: TGTGCCAGCAGCTTAAAAGCCCCGGACAGCTCGCAGTATTTT

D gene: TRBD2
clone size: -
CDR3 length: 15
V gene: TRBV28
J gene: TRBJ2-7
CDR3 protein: CASSLGGGGSYEQYF
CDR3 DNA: TGTGCCAGCAGTTTAGGCGGGGGAGGTTCCTACGAGCAGTACTTC

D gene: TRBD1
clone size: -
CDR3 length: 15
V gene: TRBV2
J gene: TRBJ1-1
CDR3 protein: CASRDRGGGNTEAFF
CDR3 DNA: TGTGCCAGCAGGGACAGGGGCGGAGGGAACACTGAAGCTTTCTTT

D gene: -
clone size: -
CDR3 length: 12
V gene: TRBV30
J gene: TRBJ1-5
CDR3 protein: CAWSRGNQPQHF
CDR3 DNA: TGTGCCTGGAGTAGGGGGAATCAGCCCCAGCATTTT

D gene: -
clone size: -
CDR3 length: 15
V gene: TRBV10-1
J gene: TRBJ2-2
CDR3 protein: CASSGSPRGTGELFF
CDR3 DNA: TGCGCCAGCAGTGGCTCACCTAGGGGCACCGGGGAGCTGTTTTTT

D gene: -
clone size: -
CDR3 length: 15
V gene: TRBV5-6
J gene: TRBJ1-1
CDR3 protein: CASTRGVGLNTEAFF
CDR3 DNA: TGTGCCAGCACCCGGGGGGTGGGGCTGAACACTGAAGCTTTCTTT

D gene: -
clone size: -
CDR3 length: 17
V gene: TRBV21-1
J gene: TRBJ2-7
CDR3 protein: CASSPQGQGGNSYEQYF
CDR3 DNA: TGTGCCAGCAGCCCACAAGGACAGGGTGGCAACTCCTACGAGCAGTACTTC

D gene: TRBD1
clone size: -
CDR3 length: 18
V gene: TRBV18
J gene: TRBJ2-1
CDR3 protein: CASSAPGQIFDFYNEQFF
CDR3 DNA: TGTGCCAGCTCAGCGCCGGGACAGATATTCGATTTTTACAATGAGCAGTTCTTC

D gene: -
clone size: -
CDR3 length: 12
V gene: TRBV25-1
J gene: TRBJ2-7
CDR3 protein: CASGGGSYEQYF
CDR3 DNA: TGTGCCAGCGGAGGGGGCTCCTACGAGCAGTACTTC

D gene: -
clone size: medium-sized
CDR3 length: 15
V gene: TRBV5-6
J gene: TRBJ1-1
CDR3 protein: CASSLGLVKNTEAFF
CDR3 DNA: TGTGCCAGCAGCTTGGGACTTGTGAAGAACACTGAAGCTTTCTTT

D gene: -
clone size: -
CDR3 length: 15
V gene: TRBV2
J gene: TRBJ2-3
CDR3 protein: CASSESGSSTDTQYF
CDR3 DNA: TGTGCCAGCAGTGAATCGGGCTCTAGCACAGATACGCAGTATTTT

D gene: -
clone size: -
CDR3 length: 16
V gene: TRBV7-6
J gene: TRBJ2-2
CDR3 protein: CASSLGRLINTGELFF
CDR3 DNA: TGTGCCAGCAGCTTAGGTCGGCTTATCAACACCGGGGAGCTGTTTTTT

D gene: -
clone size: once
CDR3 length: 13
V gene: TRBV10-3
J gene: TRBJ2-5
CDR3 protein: CAAPTGKQETQYF
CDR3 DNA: TGTGCCGCCCCTACCGGGAAACAAGAGACCCAGTACTTC

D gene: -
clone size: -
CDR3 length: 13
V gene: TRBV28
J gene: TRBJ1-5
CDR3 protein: CASQVPGNQPQHF
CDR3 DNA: TGTGCCAGCCAAGTTCCCGGAAATCAGCCCCAGCATTTT

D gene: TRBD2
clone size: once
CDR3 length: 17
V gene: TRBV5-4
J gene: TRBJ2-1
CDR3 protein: CASSETSVSNSYNEQFF
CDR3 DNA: TGTGCCAGCAGCGAAACTAGCGTTAGCAACTCCTACAATGAGCAGTTCTTC

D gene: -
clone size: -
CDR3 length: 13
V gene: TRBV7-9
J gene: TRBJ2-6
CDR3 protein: CASKRSGANVLTF
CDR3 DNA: TGTGCCAGCAAGAGGTCTGGGGCCAACGTCCTGACTTTC

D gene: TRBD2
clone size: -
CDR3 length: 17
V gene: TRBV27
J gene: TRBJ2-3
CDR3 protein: CASTLFGTSNIPDTQYF
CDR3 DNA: TGTGCCAGCACCCTCTTCGGGACTAGCAATATCCCAGATACGCAGTATTTT

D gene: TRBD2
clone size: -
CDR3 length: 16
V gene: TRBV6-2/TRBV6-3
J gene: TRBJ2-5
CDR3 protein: CASSRASGRIQETQYF
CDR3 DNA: TGTGCCAGCAGTCGGGCTAGCGGGCGCATCCAAGAGACCCAGTACTTC

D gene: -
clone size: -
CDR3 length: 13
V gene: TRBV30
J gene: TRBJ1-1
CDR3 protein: CAWRTLMNTEAFF
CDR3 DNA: TGTGCCTGGAGAACCTTAATGAACACTGAAGCTTTCTTT

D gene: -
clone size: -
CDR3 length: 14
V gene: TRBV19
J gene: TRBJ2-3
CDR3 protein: CASSIGPSTDTQYF
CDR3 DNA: TGTGCCAGTAGTATTGGCCCTAGCACAGATACGCAGTATTTT

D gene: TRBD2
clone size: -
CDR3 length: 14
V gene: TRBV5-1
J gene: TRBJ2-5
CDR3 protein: CASSTSGTQETQYF
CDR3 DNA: TGCGCCAGCAGTACTAGCGGGACTCAAGAGACCCAGTACTTC

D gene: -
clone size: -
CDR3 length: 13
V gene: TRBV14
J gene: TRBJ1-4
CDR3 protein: CASSQDLGEKLFF
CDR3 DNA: TGTGCCAGCAGCCAAGATCTGGGTGAAAAACTGTTTTTT

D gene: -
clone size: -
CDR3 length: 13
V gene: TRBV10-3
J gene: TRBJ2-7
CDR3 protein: CAIADTDGYEQYF
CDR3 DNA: TGTGCCATCGCCGATACCGACGGCTACGAGCAGTACTTC

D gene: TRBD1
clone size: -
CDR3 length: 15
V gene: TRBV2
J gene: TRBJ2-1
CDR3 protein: CASRLDRGSYNEQFF
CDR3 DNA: TGTGCCAGCAGGCTTGACAGGGGGTCCTACAATGAGCAGTTCTTC

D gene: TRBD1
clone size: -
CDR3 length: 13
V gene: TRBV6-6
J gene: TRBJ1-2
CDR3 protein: CASREDRGYGYTF
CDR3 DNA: TGTGCCAGCAGAGAAGACAGGGGCTATGGCTACACCTTC

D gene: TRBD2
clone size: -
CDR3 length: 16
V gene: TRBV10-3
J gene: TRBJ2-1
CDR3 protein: CAISESNGGGRNEQFF
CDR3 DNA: TGTGCCATCAGTGAGTCTAATGGAGGCGGGAGGAATGAGCAGTTCTTC

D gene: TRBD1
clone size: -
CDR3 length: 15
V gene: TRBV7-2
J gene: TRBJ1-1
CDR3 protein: CASSLVGTGVGEAFF
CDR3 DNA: TGTGCCAGCAGCTTAGTGGGTACAGGGGTGGGTGAAGCTTTCTTT

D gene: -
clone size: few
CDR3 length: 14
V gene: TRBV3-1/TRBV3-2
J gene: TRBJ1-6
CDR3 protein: CASTREGKNSPLHF
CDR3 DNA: TGTGCCAGCACCCGAGAGGGGAAGAATTCACCCCTCCACTTT

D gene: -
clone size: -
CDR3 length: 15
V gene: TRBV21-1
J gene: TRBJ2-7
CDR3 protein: CASSKGFRPSYEQYF
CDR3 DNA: TGTGCCAGCAGCAAAGGTTTCAGGCCATCCTACGAGCAGTACTTC

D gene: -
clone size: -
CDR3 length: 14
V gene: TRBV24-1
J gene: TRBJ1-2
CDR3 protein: CATSDLWGLDGYTF
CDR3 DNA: TGTGCCACCAGTGATTTATGGGGACTCGATGGCTACACCTTC

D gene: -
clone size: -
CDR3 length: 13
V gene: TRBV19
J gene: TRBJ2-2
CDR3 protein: CASSEHHAGELFF
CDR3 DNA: TGTGCCAGTAGTGAGCACCATGCCGGGGAGCTGTTTTTT

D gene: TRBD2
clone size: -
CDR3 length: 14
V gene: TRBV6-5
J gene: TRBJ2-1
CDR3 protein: CASSFSGVRDEQFF
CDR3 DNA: TGTGCCAGCAGTTTTAGCGGGGTCAGGGATGAGCAGTTCTTC

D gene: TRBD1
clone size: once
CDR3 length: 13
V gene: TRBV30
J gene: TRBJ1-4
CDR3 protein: CACYRGTNEKLFF
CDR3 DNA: TGTGCCTGCTACAGGGGAACTAATGAAAAACTGTTTTTT

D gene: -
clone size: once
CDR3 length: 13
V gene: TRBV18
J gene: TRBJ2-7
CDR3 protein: CASSPPGTDEQYF
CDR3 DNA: TGTGCCAGCTCACCACCAGGGACGGACGAGCAGTACTTC

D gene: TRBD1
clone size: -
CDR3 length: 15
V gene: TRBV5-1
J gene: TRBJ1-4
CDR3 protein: CASSGSGTGEEKLFF
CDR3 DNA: TGCGCCAGCAGCGGATCCGGGACAGGGGAAGAAAAACTGTTTTTT

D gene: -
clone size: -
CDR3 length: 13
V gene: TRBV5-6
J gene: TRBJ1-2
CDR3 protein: CASSLGGTRVSTF
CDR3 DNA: TGTGCCAGCAGCTTGGGAGGGACACGGGTTTCCACCTTC

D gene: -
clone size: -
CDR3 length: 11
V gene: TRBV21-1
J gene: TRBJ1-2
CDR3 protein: CASSKRNGYTF
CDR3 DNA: TGTGCCAGCAGCAAACGAAATGGCTACACCTTC